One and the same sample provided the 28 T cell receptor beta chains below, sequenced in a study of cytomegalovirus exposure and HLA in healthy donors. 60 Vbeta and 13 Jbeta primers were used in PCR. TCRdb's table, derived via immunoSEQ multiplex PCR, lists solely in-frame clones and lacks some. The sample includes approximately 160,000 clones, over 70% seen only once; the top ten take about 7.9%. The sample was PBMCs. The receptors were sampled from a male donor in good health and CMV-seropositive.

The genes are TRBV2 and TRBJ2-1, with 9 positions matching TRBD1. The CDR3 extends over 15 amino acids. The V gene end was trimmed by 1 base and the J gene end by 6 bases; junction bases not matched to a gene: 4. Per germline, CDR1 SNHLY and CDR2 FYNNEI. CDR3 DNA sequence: TGTGCCAGCAGTGAAGAGTGGGACAGGGTCAATGAGCAGTTCTTC. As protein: CASSEEWDRVNEQFF.

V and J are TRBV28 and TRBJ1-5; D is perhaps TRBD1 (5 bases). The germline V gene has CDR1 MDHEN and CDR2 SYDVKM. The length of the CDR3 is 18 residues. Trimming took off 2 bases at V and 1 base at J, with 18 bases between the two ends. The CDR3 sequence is CASSLTNTRTQSNQPQHF. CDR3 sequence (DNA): TGTGCCAGCAGTTTAACTAATACCAGGACACAGAGCAATCAGCCCCAGCATTTT.

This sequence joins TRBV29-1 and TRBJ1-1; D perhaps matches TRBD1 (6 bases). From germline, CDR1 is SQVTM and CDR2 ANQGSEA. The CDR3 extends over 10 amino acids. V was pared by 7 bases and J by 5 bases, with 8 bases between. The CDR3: CSATGTEAFF. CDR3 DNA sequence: TGCAGCGCTACAGGGACTGAAGCTTTCTTT.

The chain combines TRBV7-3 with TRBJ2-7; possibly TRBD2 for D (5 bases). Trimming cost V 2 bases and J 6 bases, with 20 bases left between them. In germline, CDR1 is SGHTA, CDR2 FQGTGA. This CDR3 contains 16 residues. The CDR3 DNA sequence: TGTGCCAGCAGCTTAGACTCGCGGGTTCCGGCGGGCGAGCAGTACTTC. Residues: CASSLDSRVPAGEQYF.

DNA of the CDR3: TGTGCCAGCAGTGAAAGCCCCTTCGGGATAGCATGGAAGAATGAGCAGTTCTTC. It specifies CASSESPFGIAWKNEQFF. This chain uses TRBV25-1 with TRBJ2-1; the D gene is possibly TRBD2 (5 bases). The CDR3 totals 18 residues. Germline-derived CDR1 and CDR2 are MGHDK and SYGVNS. V gave up 2 bases and J gave up 7 bases, with 24 bases separating them.

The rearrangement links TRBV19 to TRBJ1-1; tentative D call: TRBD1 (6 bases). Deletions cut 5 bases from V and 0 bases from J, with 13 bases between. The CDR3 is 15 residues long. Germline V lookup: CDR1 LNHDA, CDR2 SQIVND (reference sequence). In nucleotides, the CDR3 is TGTGCCAGTAGTTCGAGGGGGGGGATGAACACTGAAGCTTTCTTT. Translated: CASSSRGGMNTEAFF.

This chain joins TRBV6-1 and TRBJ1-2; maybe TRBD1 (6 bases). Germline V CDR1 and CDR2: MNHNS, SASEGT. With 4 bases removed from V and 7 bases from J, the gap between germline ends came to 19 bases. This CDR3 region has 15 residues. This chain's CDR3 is CASSATRQAGRGYTF. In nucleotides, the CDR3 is TGTGCCAGCAGTGCCACCCGACAGGCCGGACGTGGCTACACCTTC.

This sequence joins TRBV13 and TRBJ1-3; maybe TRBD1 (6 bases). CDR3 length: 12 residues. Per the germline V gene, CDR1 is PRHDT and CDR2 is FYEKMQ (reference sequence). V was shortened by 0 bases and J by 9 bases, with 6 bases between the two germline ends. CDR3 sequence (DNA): TGTGCCAGCAGCTTAGGAGGGGGCACCATATATTTT. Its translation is CASSLGGGTIYF.

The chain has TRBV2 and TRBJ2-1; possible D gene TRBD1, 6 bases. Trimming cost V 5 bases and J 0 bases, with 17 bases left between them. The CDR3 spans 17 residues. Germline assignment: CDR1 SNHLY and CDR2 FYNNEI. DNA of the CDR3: TGTGCCAGCAGTTCACAGGGAAGCCGCTTCTCCTACAATGAGCAGTTCTTC. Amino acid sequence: CASSSQGSRFSYNEQFF. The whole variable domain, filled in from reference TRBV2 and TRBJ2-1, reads EPEVTQTPSHQVTQMGQEVILRCVPISNHLYFYWYRQILGQKVEFLVSFYNNEISEKSEIFDDQFSVERPDGSNFTLKIRSTKLEDSAMYFCASSSQGSRFSYNEQFFGPGTRLTVL.

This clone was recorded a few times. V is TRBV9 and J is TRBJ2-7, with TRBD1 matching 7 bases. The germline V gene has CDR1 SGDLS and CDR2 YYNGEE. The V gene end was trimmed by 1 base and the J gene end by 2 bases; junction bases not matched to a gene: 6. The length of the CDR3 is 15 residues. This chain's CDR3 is CASSVSDRYAYEQYF. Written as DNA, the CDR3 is TGTGCCAGCAGCGTATCGGACAGGTATGCCTACGAGCAGTACTTC.

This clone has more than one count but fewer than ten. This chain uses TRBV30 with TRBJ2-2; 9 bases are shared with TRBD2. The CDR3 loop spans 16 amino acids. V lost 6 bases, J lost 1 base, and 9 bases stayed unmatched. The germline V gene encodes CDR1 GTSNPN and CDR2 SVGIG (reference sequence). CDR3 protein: CACLAGTILNTGELFF. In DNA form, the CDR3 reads TGTGCCTGCCTAGCGGGGACGATTCTGAACACCGGGGAGCTGTTTTTT.

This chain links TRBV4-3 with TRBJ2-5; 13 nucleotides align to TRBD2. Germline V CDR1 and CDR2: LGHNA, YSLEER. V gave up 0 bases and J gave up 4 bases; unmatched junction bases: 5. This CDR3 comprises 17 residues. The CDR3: CASSQEPGLAGVETQYF. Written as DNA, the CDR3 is TGCGCCAGCAGCCAAGAGCCAGGACTAGCGGGGGTAGAGACCCAGTACTTC.

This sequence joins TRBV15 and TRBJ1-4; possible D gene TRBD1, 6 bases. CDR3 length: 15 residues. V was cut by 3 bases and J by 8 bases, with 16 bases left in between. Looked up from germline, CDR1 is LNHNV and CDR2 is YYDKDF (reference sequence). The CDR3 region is CATSSLNRVEEKLFF. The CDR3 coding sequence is TGTGCCACCAGCAGCCTTAACAGGGTAGAGGAAAAACTGTTTTTT. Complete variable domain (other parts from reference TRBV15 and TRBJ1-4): DAMVIQNPRYQVTQFGKPVTLSCSQTLNHNVMYWYQQKSSQAPKLLFHYYDKDFNNEADTPDNFQSRRPNTSFCFLDIRSPGLGDTAMYLCATSSLNRVEEKLFFGSGTQLSVL.

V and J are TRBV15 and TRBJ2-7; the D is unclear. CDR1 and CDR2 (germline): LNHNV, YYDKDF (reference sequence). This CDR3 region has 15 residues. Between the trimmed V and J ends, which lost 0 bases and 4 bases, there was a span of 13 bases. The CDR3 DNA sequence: TGTGCCACCAGCAGAGACCCCCCGTTTTTTTACGAGCAGTACTTC. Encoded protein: CATSRDPPFFYEQYF.

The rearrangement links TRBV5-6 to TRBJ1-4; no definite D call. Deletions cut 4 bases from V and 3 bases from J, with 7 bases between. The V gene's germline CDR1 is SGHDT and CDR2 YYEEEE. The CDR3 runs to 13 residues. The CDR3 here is CASSARANEKLFF. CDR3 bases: TGTGCCAGCAGCGCCCGGGCTAATGAAAAACTGTTTTTT.

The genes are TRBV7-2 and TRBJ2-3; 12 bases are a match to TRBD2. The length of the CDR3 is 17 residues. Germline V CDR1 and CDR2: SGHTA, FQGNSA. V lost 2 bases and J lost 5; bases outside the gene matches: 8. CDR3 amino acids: CASSLNGPGLAGDTQYF. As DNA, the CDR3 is TGTGCCAGCAGCTTAAACGGGCCGGGACTAGCGGGAGATACGCAGTATTTT.

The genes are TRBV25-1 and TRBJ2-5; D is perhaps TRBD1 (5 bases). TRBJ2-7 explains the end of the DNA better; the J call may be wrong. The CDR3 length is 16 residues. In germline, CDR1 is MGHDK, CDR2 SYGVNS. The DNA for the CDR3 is TGTGCCAGCAGTGAATTTGAGACAGCCTCCTCCTACGAGCAGTACTTC. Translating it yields CASSEFETASSYEQYF.

Here the CDR3 reads CASSQVPGQGPNGELFF. Written as DNA, the CDR3 is TGCGCCAGCAGCCAAGTCCCGGGACAGGGGCCAAACGGGGAGCTGTTTTTT. The chain couples TRBV4-3 to TRBJ2-2; TRBD1 aligns across 10 bases. Germline-derived CDR1 and CDR2 are LGHNA and YSLEER. The V gene end was trimmed by 1 base and the J gene end by 7 bases; junction bases not matched to a gene: 9. The CDR3 spans 17 residues.

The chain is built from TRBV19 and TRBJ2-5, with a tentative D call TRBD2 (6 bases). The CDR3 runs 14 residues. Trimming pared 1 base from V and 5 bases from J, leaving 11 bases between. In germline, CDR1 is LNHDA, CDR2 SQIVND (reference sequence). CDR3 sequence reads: CASSIGLAMETQYF. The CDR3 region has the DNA TGTGCCAGTAGTATAGGTCTAGCGATGGAGACCCAGTACTTC.

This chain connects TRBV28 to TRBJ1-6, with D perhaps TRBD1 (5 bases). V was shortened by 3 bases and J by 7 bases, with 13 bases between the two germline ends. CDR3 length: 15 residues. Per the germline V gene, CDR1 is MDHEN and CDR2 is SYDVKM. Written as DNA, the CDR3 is TGTGCCAGCAGTTTGGGGCAGGCAGTAAATTCACCCCTCCACTTT. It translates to CASSLGQAVNSPLHF.

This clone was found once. The CDR3 DNA reads as TGTGCCAGCAGCACCGGGACAGGGCGGAAAGAGACCCAGTACTTC. This encodes CASSTGTGRKETQYF. The rearrangement joins TRBV7-2 to TRBJ2-5; 9 bases agree with TRBD1. V lost 5 bases, J lost 3 bases, and 7 bases stayed unmatched. CDR1 and CDR2 from the germline V gene are SGHTA and FQGNSA. The CDR3 has 15 residues.

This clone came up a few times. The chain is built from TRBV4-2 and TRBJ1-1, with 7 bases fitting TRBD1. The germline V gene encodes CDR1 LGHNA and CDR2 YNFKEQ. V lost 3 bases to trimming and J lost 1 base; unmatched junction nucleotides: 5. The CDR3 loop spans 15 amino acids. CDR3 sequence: CASSHVTGWNTEAFF. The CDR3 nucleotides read TGTGCCAGCAGCCACGTGACAGGGTGGAACACTGAAGCTTTCTTT.

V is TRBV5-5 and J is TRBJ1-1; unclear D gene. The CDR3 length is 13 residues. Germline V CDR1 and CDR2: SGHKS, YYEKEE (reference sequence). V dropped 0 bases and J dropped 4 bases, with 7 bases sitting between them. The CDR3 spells CASSLATFTEAFF. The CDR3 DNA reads TGTGCCAGCAGCTTGGCCACTTTCACTGAAGCTTTCTTT. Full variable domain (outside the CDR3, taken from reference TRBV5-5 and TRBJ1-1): DAGVTQSPTHLIKTRGQQVTLRCSPISGHKSVSWYQQVLGQGPQFIFQYYEKEERGRGNFPDRFSARQFPNYSSELNVNALLLGDSALYLCASSLATFTEAFFGQGTRLTVV.

Here the CDR3 reads CASTRGGGSYNEQFF. In DNA, the CDR3 is TGTGCCAGCACCCGAGGGGGGGGGAGCTACAATGAGCAGTTCTTC. This chain uses TRBV7-9 with TRBJ2-1; D is perhaps TRBD2 (7 bases). Trimming left V 7 bases short and J 3 bases short, with 16 bases between. The CDR3 runs to 15 residues. Germline V gene data show CDR1 as SEHNR and CDR2 as FQNEAQ (reference sequence).

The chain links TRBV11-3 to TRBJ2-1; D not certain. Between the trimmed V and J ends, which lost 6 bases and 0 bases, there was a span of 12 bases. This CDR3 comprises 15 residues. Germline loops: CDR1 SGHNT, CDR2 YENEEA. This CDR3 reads CASSMRSNSYNEQFF. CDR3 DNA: TGTGCCAGCAGTATGCGGTCAAACTCCTACAATGAGCAGTTCTTC.

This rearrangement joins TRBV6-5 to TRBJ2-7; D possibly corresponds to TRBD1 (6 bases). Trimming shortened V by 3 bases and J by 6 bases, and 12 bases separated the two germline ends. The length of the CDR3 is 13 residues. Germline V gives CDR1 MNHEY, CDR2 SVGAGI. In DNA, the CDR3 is TGTGCCAGCAGTTATTCGGACAGAACCGAGCAGTACTTC. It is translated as CASSYSDRTEQYF.

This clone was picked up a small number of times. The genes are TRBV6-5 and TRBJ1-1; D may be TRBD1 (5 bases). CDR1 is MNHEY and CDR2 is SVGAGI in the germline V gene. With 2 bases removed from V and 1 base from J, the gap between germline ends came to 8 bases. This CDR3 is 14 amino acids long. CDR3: CASSYAGQNTEAFF. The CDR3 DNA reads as TGTGCCAGCAGTTACGCCGGACAGAACACTGAAGCTTTCTTT.

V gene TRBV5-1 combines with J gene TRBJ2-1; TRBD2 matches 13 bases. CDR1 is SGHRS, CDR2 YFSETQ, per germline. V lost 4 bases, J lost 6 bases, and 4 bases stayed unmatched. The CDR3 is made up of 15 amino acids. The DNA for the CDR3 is TGCGCCAGCAGCCTCTGGACTAGCGGGGGCAATGAGCAGTTCTTC. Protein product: CASSLWTSGGNEQFF.